Shown below are 31 T cell receptor beta chains from a single sample sequenced in a study of blood T cells in healthy people across ages. Next came a second PCR, run for about 7 to 12 cycles, which used a sample-barcoded 5' primer along with a J-beta primer mix. A single record per CDR3 protein comes from TCRdb applying MiXCR to the 5' RACE reads. This sample has approximately 690,000 distinct CDR3 sequences; about 53% occur once, and the top ten carry more than 35%. Sequencing was performed on blood. Receptors originate from a man aged 55 to 70 in good health.

The J gene is TRBJ2-7, the V gene TRBV20-1, with 8 bases that match TRBD2. CDR1 and CDR2 from the germline V gene are DFQATT and SNEGSKA (reference sequence). The trim removed 0 bases at V and 7 bases at J, leaving 8 bases unmatched. This CDR3 region has 14 residues. The CDR3 nucleotides are TGCAGTGCTAGAGATCCCGTAGCGGGGCGAGAGCAGTACTTC. Its protein is CSARDPVAGREQYF.

The genes are TRBV6-1 and TRBJ2-4; TRBD1 aligns across 9 bases. The last part of the DNA fits TRBJ2-7 better; the J call may be wrong. The CDR3 runs to 15 residues. Per the germline V gene, CDR1 is MNHNS and CDR2 is SASEGT. The CDR3 protein is CASSGAGTGNHEQYF. CDR3 coding DNA: TGTGCCAGCAGTGGGGCAGGGACAGGGAACCACGAGCAGTACTTC.

The rearrangement joins TRBV19 to TRBJ1-2, with 8 bases aligning to TRBD1. V lost 3 bases to trimming and J lost 7 bases; unmatched junction nucleotides: 4. Germline assignment: CDR1 LNHDA and CDR2 SQIVND (reference sequence). The CDR3 has 13 amino acids. DNA for the CDR3: TGTGCCAGTAGTATGAACAGGGGGACTGGCTACACCTTC. This encodes CASSMNRGTGYTF.

The chain recombines TRBV10-1 with TRBJ1-2; unclear D gene. This CDR3 is built from 12 residues. Looked up from germline, CDR1 is WNHNN and CDR2 is SYGVQD (reference sequence). Trimming shortened V by 0 bases and J by 8 bases, and 7 bases separated the two germline ends. CDR3 sequence (DNA): TGCGCCAGCAGTGAGTCCGGAGCGGGCTACACCTTC. It is translated as CASSESGAGYTF.

The chain uses TRBV12-3 or TRBV12-4 and TRBJ2-5; perhaps D is TRBD1 or TRBD2 (6 bases each). The CDR3 runs to 14 residues. Trimming shortened V by 4 bases and J by 6 bases, and 15 bases separated the two germline ends. Here the CDR3 DNA reads TGTGCCAGCAGTTCGACAACAGGGAGGCAGACCCAGTACTTC. This encodes CASSSTTGRQTQYF.

This clonotype has a count of ten or more. The chain recombines TRBV4-2 with TRBJ2-1, with TRBD2 as a possible D gene (7 bases). Trimming took 3 bases from V and 8 from J, leaving 23 bases between them. Germline V gives CDR1 LGHNA, CDR2 YNFKEQ. CDR3 length equals 17 residues. CDR3 DNA sequence: TGTGCCAGCAGCCACCAAGAGACCGGGACGGGGGGCTATGAGCAGTTCTTC. Translating it yields CASSHQETGTGGYEQFF.

This sequence joins TRBV18 and TRBJ2-5; no firm D call. CDR1 is KGHSH, CDR2 LQKENI, per germline. This CDR3 has 13 amino acids. V was trimmed by 2 bases and J by 4 bases, leaving 8 bases between them. The CDR3 bases are TGTGCCAGCTCACCAAACTTTGGAGAGACCCAGTACTTC. Translated: CASSPNFGETQYF. Full variable domain (outside the CDR3, taken from reference TRBV18 and TRBJ2-5): NAGVMQNPRHLVRRRGQEARLRCSPMKGHSHVYWYRQLPEEGLKFMVYLQKENIIDESGMPKERFSAEFPKEGPSILRIQQVVRGDSAAYFCASSPNFGETQYFGPGTRLLVL.

This clonotype has only a few counts. CDR3 coding DNA: TGTGCCAGCAGTTCCGGGACAGGGCTAGATACGCAGTATTTT. Translation: CASSSGTGLDTQYF. This chain joins TRBV28 and TRBJ2-3; 9 nucleotides line up with TRBD1. Trimming removed 4 bases from V and 5 bases from J; junction bases left unmatched: 4. The CDR3 extends over 14 amino acids. The V gene's germline CDR1 is MDHEN and CDR2 SYDVKM.

The chain recombines TRBV7-2 with TRBJ1-1; possibly TRBD1 for D (5 bases). From germline, CDR1 is SGHTA and CDR2 FQGNSA. This CDR3 has 13 residues. The ends were cut back, 3 bases at V and 4 bases at J, with 9 bases in the middle. CDR3 in DNA: TGTGCCAGCAGCTTGTGGGGGGTCACTGAAGCTTTCTTT. Translation: CASSLWGVTEAFF.

This chain uses TRBV6-1 with TRBJ1-6, with 10 positions matching TRBD1. The V and J ends lost 7 bases and 10 bases, in that order; junction bases with no gene match: 4. Germline V gene data show CDR1 as MNHNS and CDR2 as SASEGT. CDR3 length: 13 residues. CDR3 sequence (DNA): TGTGCCAGCATCAGGACAGGGGGATCACCCCTCCACTTT. This translates into CASIRTGGSPLHF.

This chain links TRBV5-1 with TRBJ2-7; 7 nucleotides match TRBD2. V was clipped by 0 bases and J by 6 bases; unmatched bases: 12. This CDR3 is 16 amino acids long. Germline CDR1 SGHRS, CDR2 YFSETQ. Here the CDR3 reads CASSLGVGGGIGEQYF. CDR3 sequence (DNA): TGCGCCAGCAGCTTGGGGGTTGGCGGGGGAATTGGCGAGCAGTACTTC.

V usage is TRBV18 and J usage is TRBJ2-7; 13 bases align to TRBD2. Trimming cost V 4 bases and J 2 bases; bases outside gene matches: 2. Germline V lookup: CDR1 KGHSH, CDR2 LQKENI. This CDR3 region has 15 residues. The CDR3 bases are TGTGCCAGCTCACAGACTAGCGGGGGGACCTACGAGCAGTACTTC. This translates into CASSQTSGGTYEQYF.

This rearrangement joins TRBV9 to TRBJ1-2, with TRBD1 matching over 9 bases. The CDR3 contains 14 residues. In germline, CDR1 is SGDLS, CDR2 YYNGEE. V was pared by 4 bases and J by 5 bases, with 6 bases of the junction left unmatched. The CDR3 sequence is CASSNPGQGYGYTF. The CDR3 region has the DNA TGTGCCAGCAGCAATCCGGGACAGGGATATGGCTACACCTTC.

The chain links TRBV3-1 to TRBJ1-2; the D is unclear. Trimming removed 1 base at V and 4 bases at J, with 13 bases between. The V gene's germline CDR1 is LGHDT and CDR2 YNNKEL (reference sequence). CDR3 length: 15 amino acids. CDR3 sequence: CASSQGPGSGYGYTF. DNA of the CDR3: TGTGCCAGCAGCCAAGGTCCCGGGTCTGGCTATGGCTACACCTTC.

The rearrangement links TRBV27 to TRBJ1-1; 12 bases fit TRBD1. CDR1 MNHEY and CDR2 SMNVEV come from the germline V gene (reference sequence). This CDR3 region has 14 residues. Losses at the gene ends were 8 bases for V and 4 bases for J; bases not matched to a gene: 5. CDR3 nucleotides: TGTGCCAGCGGGGACAGGGGGCGGATCACTGAAGCTTTCTTT. It yields the protein CASGDRGRITEAFF.

Regarding this clonotype: A read error may explain this, as a much larger clone is one base away. The genes are TRBV27 and TRBJ1-1; unclear D gene. This CDR3 is built from 11 residues. The germline gives CDR1 MNHEY, CDR2 SMNVEV (reference sequence). CDR3 bases: TGTGCCGGCAGAAAAAACACTGAAGCTTTCTTT. Its protein product is CAGRKNTEAFF.

Details on this clonotype: A read error may account for a junction end that differs from germline. The chain links TRBV29-1 to TRBJ1-1; D unclear. CDR1 is SQVTM and CDR2 is ANQGSEA in the germline V gene. This CDR3 has 12 residues. CDR3 sequence: CSVRFGGTGAFF. The CDR3 DNA reads TGCAGCGTGCGCTTTGGAGGCACTGGAGCTTTCTTT.

This clonotype turned up a few times. The chain employs TRBV15 and TRBJ2-6, with D unclear. Germline values: CDR1 LNHNV, CDR2 YYDKDF (reference sequence). The CDR3 runs to 15 residues. Trimming shortened V by 1 base and J by 1 base, and 5 bases separated the two germline ends. The CDR3, as DNA: TGTGCCACCAGCAGAGCCCTGTCTGGGGCCAACGTCCTGACTTTC. Translating it yields CATSRALSGANVLTF.

This clonotype was observed a few times. The V call is TRBV10-3, the J call TRBJ2-7; 9 nucleotides agree with TRBD1. The germline CDR1 and CDR2 sequences are ENHRY and SYGVKD. Unmatched junction bases numbered 3, after V lost 3 bases and J lost 0 bases. The CDR3 is made up of 15 amino acids. The CDR3 spells CAISERGQGSYEQYF. In DNA, the CDR3 is TGTGCCATCAGTGAAAGGGGACAGGGCTCCTACGAGCAGTACTTC.

The gene calls are TRBV29-1 and TRBJ2-7; a weak D match, TRBD1 (6 bases). Germline V gives CDR1 SQVTM, CDR2 ANQGSEA. CDR3 size: 14 residues. The V gene lost 8 bases and the J gene lost 4 bases, with 21 bases spanning the gap. CDR3 amino acids: CSPKRQVTIYEQYF. The CDR3 DNA sequence: TGCAGCCCCAAGAGACAGGTGACTATTTACGAGCAGTACTTC.

This chain uses TRBV9 with TRBJ2-1, with D hard to call. The germline V gene has CDR1 SGDLS and CDR2 YYNGEE. The V gene lost 0 bases and the J gene lost 3 bases, with 10 bases spanning the gap. The CDR3 totals 15 residues. The CDR3 is CASSVDQADYNEQFF. CDR3 coding DNA: TGTGCCAGCAGCGTAGACCAGGCCGACTACAATGAGCAGTTCTTC.

This chain uses TRBV15 with TRBJ2-5; 9 bases align to TRBD1. CDR1 LNHNV and CDR2 YYDKDF come from the germline V gene (reference sequence). The V gene end was trimmed by 1 base and the J gene end by 5 bases; junction bases not matched to a gene: 17. This CDR3 is 19 amino acids long. CDR3 in amino acids: CATSRGQGVTRSAGETQYF. DNA for the CDR3: TGTGCCACCAGCAGAGGACAGGGGGTTACGAGGTCTGCCGGGGAGACCCAGTACTTC. Filled out from reference TRBV15 and TRBJ2-5, the complete variable domain reads DAMVIQNPRYQVTQFGKPVTLSCSQTLNHNVMYWYQQKSSQAPKLLFHYYDKDFNNEADTPDNFQSRRPNTSFCFLDIRSPGLGDTAMYLCATSRGQGVTRSAGETQYFGPGTRLLVL.

The CDR3 loop reads CSASRTSGFADTQYF. CDR3 bases: TGCAGTGCTAGTCGGACTAGCGGGTTCGCAGATACGCAGTATTTT. The chain uses TRBV20-1 and TRBJ2-3; 11 bases map to TRBD2. There are 15 residues in the CDR3. The V and J ends lost 3 bases and 4 bases, in that order; junction bases with no gene match: 6. Germline CDR1 reads DFQATT; CDR2 reads SNEGSKA (reference sequence).

Comment on this clonotype: The junction shows a germline mismatch at one end, possibly a read error. This sequence joins TRBV6-5 and TRBJ2-5; D remains ambiguous. The length of the CDR3 is 16 residues. CDR1 is MNHEY, CDR2 SVGAGI, per germline. The CDR3 DNA is TGTGCCACCAGTTACTCACCTGACTCCCATGGGGAGACCCAGTACTTC. It translates to CATSYSPDSHGETQYF.

This clonotype was detected a few times. The V gene is TRBV6-2 or TRBV6-3, the J gene TRBJ2-7; 9 bases fit TRBD1. Germline V gene data show CDR1 as MNHEY and CDR2 as SVGEGT. CDR3 length: 13 residues. The junction had 6 bases not matched to a gene; V was cut back by 6 bases and J by 6 bases. The CDR3 nucleotides are TGTGCCAGCAGACGTACAGGGGGCGGCGAGCAGTACTTC. Translation: CASRRTGGGEQYF.

This chain connects TRBV10-2 to TRBJ2-1; 7 bases line up with TRBD2. The CDR3 loop spans 14 amino acids. Looked up from germline, CDR1 is WSHSY and CDR2 is SAAADI. V was clipped by 1 base and J by 6 bases; unmatched bases: 3. The CDR3 here is CASSEFGGTNEQFF. CDR3 bases: TGCGCCAGCAGTGAGTTCGGGGGGACCAATGAGCAGTTCTTC.

There are a few counts of this clonotype. The chain employs TRBV6-2 or TRBV6-3 and TRBJ1-2; unclear D gene. The V and J ends lost 8 bases and 5 bases respectively, with 6 bases between them. The CDR3 is 10 amino acids. From germline, CDR1 is MNHEY and CDR2 SVGEGT. CDR3 loop: CASGYYGYTF. For the CDR3, the DNA is TGTGCCAGCGGGTATTATGGCTACACCTTC.

CDR3 region: CASSLRSGKYEQYF. As DNA, the CDR3 is TGTGCCAGCAGTTTACGAAGTGGGAAGTACGAGCAGTACTTC. The chain joins TRBV12-3 or TRBV12-4 to TRBJ2-5, with D hard to call. The DNA end favors TRBJ2-7, so the J call may be wrong. This CDR3 has 14 amino acids.

This clonotype came up once. The chain couples TRBV6-2 or TRBV6-3 to TRBJ2-7, with a tentative D call TRBD1 (6 bases). Germline assignment: CDR1 MNHEY and CDR2 SVGEGT. V was pared by 6 bases and J by 2 bases, with 11 bases between. The CDR3 has 13 residues. The CDR3 coding sequence is TGTGCCAGCAGCCACTCAGGGGCCTACGAGCAGTACTTC. Translating it yields CASSHSGAYEQYF.

This chain links TRBV13 with TRBJ2-1, with 8 bases fitting TRBD1. The CDR3 loop spans 12 amino acids. Per germline, CDR1 PRHDT and CDR2 FYEKMQ (reference sequence). V lost 8 bases, J lost 6 bases, and 3 bases stayed unmatched. The CDR3 is CASLDRANEQFF. The CDR3 DNA sequence: TGTGCCAGCTTGGACAGGGCCAATGAGCAGTTCTTC.

This rearrangement joins TRBV20-1 to TRBJ2-4, with 10 bases identical to TRBD2. Near its end, the DNA agrees better with TRBJ2-7, so the J call may be wrong. The germline CDR1 and CDR2 sequences are DFQATT and SNEGSKA (reference sequence). This CDR3 spans 14 amino acids. CDR3: CSARLPSGGYEQYF. The CDR3 bases are TGCAGTGCTAGACTACCTAGCGGGGGCTACGAGCAGTACTTC.